This TCR beta chain is drawn from a study of blood T cell repertoires in COVID-19. Authors' analysis steps: Reference gene primer amplification in the assay estimated nucleated cell counts. Assay: immunoSEQ multiplex PCR; the TCRdb copy retains only in-frame clones and omits some. The DNA gave D and trimming, while V, J and clone size come from that table. The sample yields more than 300,000 clones, around 87% seen once. This TCR derives from a woman in her twenties or thirties with COVID-19, enrolled during active disease. Sample: peripheral blood.

The chain's CDR3 is CASSELTRYQPQHF. The CDR3 DNA reads TGTGCCAGCAGTGAATTAACCAGATATCAGCCCCAGCATTTT. The chain has TRBV6-1 and TRBJ1-5; D not resolved. Germline values: CDR1 MNHNS, CDR2 SASEGT. This CDR3 contains 14 residues. V was pared by 2 bases and J by 5 bases, with 10 bases between.